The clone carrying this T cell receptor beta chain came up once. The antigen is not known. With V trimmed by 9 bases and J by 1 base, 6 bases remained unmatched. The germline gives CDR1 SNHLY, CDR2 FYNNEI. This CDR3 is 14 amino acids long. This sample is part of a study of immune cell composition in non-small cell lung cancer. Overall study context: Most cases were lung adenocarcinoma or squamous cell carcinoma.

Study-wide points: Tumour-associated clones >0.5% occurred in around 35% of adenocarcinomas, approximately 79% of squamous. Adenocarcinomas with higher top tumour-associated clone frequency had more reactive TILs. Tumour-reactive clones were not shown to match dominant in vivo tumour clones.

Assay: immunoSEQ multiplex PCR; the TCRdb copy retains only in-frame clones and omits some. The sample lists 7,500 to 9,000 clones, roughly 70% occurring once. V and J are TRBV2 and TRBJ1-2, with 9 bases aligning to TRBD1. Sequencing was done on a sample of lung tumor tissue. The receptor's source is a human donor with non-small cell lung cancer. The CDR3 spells CAREGQGFNYGYTF. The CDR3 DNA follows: TGTGCCAGAGAGGGACAGGGTTTTAACTATGGCTACACCTTC.